This TCR beta chain was identified during a study of T cell responses to AZD1222 COVID-19 vaccine. About this clone itself: The antigen is undetermined.

Regarding the study as a whole: Nearly half of unique spike-specific TCRs reportedly avoided B.1.351 and B.1.1.7 mutated regions.

Data came from immunoSEQ multiplex PCR; TCRdb stores just in-frame clones and leaves some out. The table shows 200,000 to 250,000 clones, with approximately 94% occurring only once. This CDR3 spans 15 amino acids. Per germline, CDR1 MNHEY and CDR2 SVGAGI. Trimming removed 9 bases at V and 5 bases at J, with 20 bases between. The genes are TRBV6-5 and TRBJ1-5, with no clear D. The TCR comes from an adult who received the MenACWY meningococcal vaccine as a control. The sample here was peripheral blood, taken 28 days after the second dose of the MenACWY control vaccine. CDR3 DNA: TGTGCCAGTTCTCCAGGCCCGGGTGACTATCAGCCCCAGCATTTT. Translation: CASSPGPGDYQPQHF.